This passage covers 22 T cell receptor beta chains from one sample sequenced in a study of chemoradiotherapy in HPV16-positive cancers. Using immunoSEQ multiplex PCR, the repertoire was profiled, and TCRdb retains in-frame clones only, with some absent. Seen here are under 3,500 clones, about 80% observed once, and the top ten hold 6.5% to 10%. Source: tumor tissue, taken from a patient who underwent chemoradiotherapy. Receptors were obtained from a human donor with HPV-associated anogenital cancer.

Only a few counts were recorded for this clone. The chain couples TRBV5-1 to TRBJ2-7, with TRBD1 identical over 9 bases. Germline trimming cut 3 bases from V and 2 bases from J; bases unmatched to any gene: 9. Looked up from germline, CDR1 is SGHRS and CDR2 is YFSETQ. The CDR3 runs 16 residues. CDR3 sequence (DNA): TGCGCCAGCAGCTCGGGTGGGACAGGGAAAGCCTACGAGCAGTACTTC. Its protein product is CASSSGGTGKAYEQYF.

The sample holds one count of this clone. This chain joins TRBV30 and TRBJ2-7; 9 positions match TRBD1. CDR1 and CDR2 from the germline V gene are GTSNPN and SVGIG (reference sequence). J gave up 4 bases and V 5 bases, and 9 bases lay outside the gene matches. CDR3 length: 14 residues. The CDR3 is CAWEPGQGSYEQYF. DNA of the CDR3: TGTGCCTGGGAACCGGGACAGGGTTCGTACGAGCAGTACTTC.

This clone is classed as hyperexpanded. The CDR3 here is CASSRGQAYEQYF. As DNA, the CDR3 is TGTGCCAGCAGTAGAGGACAAGCCTACGAGCAGTACTTC. This sequence joins TRBV2 and TRBJ2-7; a possible D gene is TRBD1 (5 bases). The length of the CDR3 is 13 residues. Trimming took off 5 bases at V and 2 bases at J, with 10 bases between the two ends. Germline lookup yields CDR1 SNHLY and CDR2 FYNNEI.

This rearrangement joins TRBV5-1 to TRBJ1-1, with 7 bases that match TRBD1. Germline V gene sequence: CDR1 SGHRS, CDR2 YFSETQ. J lost 0 bases, V lost 4 bases, and 12 bases had no gene match. The CDR3 has 17 residues. The CDR3 nucleotides read TGCGCCAGCAGCCCGGATCGGACAGGTAACATGAACACTGAAGCTTTCTTT. Translated, it gives CASSPDRTGNMNTEAFF.

The V and J genes are TRBV6-1 and TRBJ1-2; a possible D gene is TRBD1 (5 bases). This CDR3 has 13 residues. The germline V and J ends were trimmed by 6 bases and 4 bases, with 12 bases remaining between them. Germline CDR1 is MNHNS and CDR2 is SASEGT. This CDR3 is CASSPQETYGYTF. CDR3 DNA: TGTGCCAGCAGCCCACAGGAAACCTATGGCTACACCTTC.

V usage is TRBV7-3 and J usage is TRBJ2-7; perhaps D is TRBD1 or TRBD2 (5 bases each). This CDR3 is built from 13 residues. The V and J ends lost 2 bases and 7 bases respectively, with 12 bases between them. CDR1 and CDR2 (germline): SGHTA, FQGTGA. The chain's CDR3 is CASSLVGDGEQYF. In DNA, the CDR3 is TGTGCCAGCAGCTTAGTCGGGGACGGGGAGCAGTACTTC. The entire variable domain, with the rest obtained from reference TRBV7-3 and TRBJ2-7, is as follows: GAGVSQTPSNKVTEKGKYVELRCDPISGHTALYWYRQSLGQGPEFLIYFQGTGAADDSGLPNDRFFAVRPEGSVSTLKIQRTERGDSAVYLCASSLVGDGEQYFGPGTRLTVT.

The CDR3 DNA sequence: TGTGCCAGCATGAGAATAGCGGGGGGGGGCAATGAGCAGTTCTTC. Translating gives CASMRIAGGGNEQFF. The gene calls are TRBV2 and TRBJ2-1; 11 positions match TRBD2. The junction had 8 bases not matched to a gene; V was cut back by 7 bases and J by 6 bases. This CDR3 has 15 amino acids. Germline-derived CDR1 and CDR2 are SNHLY and FYNNEI.

This chain links TRBV7-2 with TRBJ1-5; 8 bases are shared with TRBD1. Trimming removed 5 bases from V and 7 bases from J; junction bases left unmatched: 13. In germline, CDR1 is SGHTA, CDR2 FQGNSA. The CDR3 consists of 16 residues. Here the CDR3 reads CASSRTFGQGEQPQHF. The CDR3 DNA follows: TGTGCCAGCAGCCGCACCTTCGGACAGGGTGAACAGCCCCAGCATTTT.

The chain links TRBV6-1 to TRBJ1-3; tentatively, D is TRBD1 (6 bases). CDR3 length equals 12 residues. The V and J ends lost 2 bases and 8 bases respectively, with 7 bases between them. The germline gives CDR1 MNHNS, CDR2 SASEGT. CDR3 sequence (DNA): TGTGCCAGCAGTGAAAGGGGGGACACCATATATTTT. Its protein product is CASSERGDTIYF.

V and J are TRBV5-5 and TRBJ2-5, with D perhaps TRBD1 (6 bases). The J call is in doubt because the DNA end fits TRBJ2-7 better. The CDR3 length is 15 residues. Per germline, CDR1 SGHKS and CDR2 YYEKEE (reference sequence). CDR3 nucleotide sequence: TGTGCCAGCAGCCCTTGGGACACCAATTCCTACGAGCAGTACTTC. Its protein product is CASSPWDTNSYEQYF.

The genes are TRBV7-9 and TRBJ2-7, with D perhaps matching TRBD2 (6 bases). From germline, CDR1 is SEHNR and CDR2 FQNEAQ (reference sequence). The CDR3 contains 15 residues. The V end was cut by 5 bases, the J end by 4 bases, with 18 bases between. Written as DNA, the CDR3 is TGTGCCAGCAGCCCCCCATTGGCGGGGCGGTACGAGCAGTACTTC. It translates to CASSPPLAGRYEQYF.

V is TRBV11-3 and J is TRBJ1-1; 10 nucleotides match TRBD1. The trim removed 5 bases at V and 8 bases at J, leaving 5 bases unmatched. Germline CDR1 and CDR2: SGHNT and YENEEA. The CDR3 has 13 residues. This CDR3 is CASSLGTGAEAFF. In nucleotides, the CDR3 is TGTGCCAGCAGCCTCGGGACAGGGGCCGAAGCTTTCTTT. The full variable domain, in which reference TRBV11-3 and TRBJ1-1 provide the parts outside the CDR3, is EAGVVQSPRYKIIEKKQPVAFWCNPISGHNTLYWYLQNLGQGPELLIRYENEEAVDDSQLPKDRFSAERLKGVDSTLKIQPAELGDSAVYLCASSLGTGAEAFFGQGTRLTVV.

This clone occurred a few times. The chain joins TRBV20-1 to TRBJ1-1; D is uncertain. The germline CDR1 and CDR2 sequences are DFQATT and SNEGSKA (reference sequence). This CDR3 spans 11 amino acids. V lost 1 base to trimming and J lost 2 bases, with 2 bases between them. The CDR3 loop is CSARVNTEAFF. Here the CDR3 DNA reads TGCAGTGCTAGAGTTAACACTGAAGCTTTCTTT.

The chain employs TRBV25-1 and TRBJ1-1; unclear D gene. Deletions cut 6 bases from V and 11 bases from J, with 16 bases between. The CDR3 loop spans 12 amino acids. Germline V gene lookup returns CDR1 MGHDK and CDR2 SYGVNS. CDR3 loop: CASRATVGLAFF. CDR3 DNA sequence: TGTGCCAGCAGGGCGACCGTTGGTTTGGCTTTCTTT.

This sequence joins TRBV5-1 and TRBJ2-7, with 8 bases identical to TRBD2. After removal of 4 bases from V and 3 bases from J, the junction contained 6 bases not matched to a gene. The CDR3 consists of 14 residues. Germline CDR1 SGHRS, CDR2 YFSETQ. CDR3 loop: CASSQDGRDYEQYF. CDR3 DNA sequence: TGCGCCAGCAGCCAAGACGGGAGGGACTACGAGCAGTACTTC.

The chain is built from TRBV5-1 and TRBJ2-2, with 10 nucleotides matching TRBD2. V lost 4 bases and J lost 4; bases outside the gene matches: 10. Germline V gene lookup returns CDR1 SGHRS and CDR2 YFSETQ. The CDR3 consists of 17 residues. CDR3 sequence reads: CASSPIPSGGFTGELFF. In nucleotides, the CDR3 is TGCGCCAGCAGCCCGATCCCTAGCGGGGGATTCACCGGGGAGCTGTTTTTT.

This chain joins TRBV6-1 and TRBJ2-5; D may be TRBD1 (6 bases). This CDR3 is 13 amino acids long. V was cut by 1 base and J by 11 bases, with 14 bases left in between. Per the germline V gene, CDR1 is MNHNS and CDR2 is SASEGT. CDR3: CASSEGDIEAQYF. The CDR3 bases are TGTGCCAGCAGTGAAGGGGACATTGAGGCGCAGTACTTC.

V usage is TRBV4-2 and J usage is TRBJ2-3; unclear D gene. The CDR3 contains 15 residues. V gave up 0 bases and J gave up 3 bases, with 10 bases separating them. The V gene's germline CDR1 is LGHNA and CDR2 YNFKEQ. The CDR3 bases are TGTGCCAGCAGCCAAGACTTCCCTAGTACAGATACGCAGTATTTT. This encodes CASSQDFPSTDTQYF.

This clone appeared a single time. The rearrangement links TRBV6-5 to TRBJ1-2; no clear D gene. The V end lost 6 bases, the J end lost 4 bases, and 6 bases lay between the germline ends. This CDR3 comprises 11 residues. Germline-derived CDR1 and CDR2 are MNHEY and SVGAGI. The CDR3 loop reads CASSSGYGYTF. CDR3 in DNA: TGTGCCAGCAGCTCAGGCTATGGCTACACCTTC.

This clone qualifies as large. The chain uses TRBV18 and TRBJ1-1; D remains ambiguous. CDR3 length equals 15 residues. V was trimmed by 2 bases and J by 2 bases, leaving 12 bases between them. Germline V gene data show CDR1 as KGHSH and CDR2 as LQKENI. DNA for the CDR3: TGTGCCAGCTCACCATCCACTCGGGGTAACACTGAAGCTTTCTTT. Encoded protein: CASSPSTRGNTEAFF.

This sequence joins TRBV7-2 and TRBJ1-2; TRBD1 matches 7 bases. The CDR3 runs to 13 residues. CDR1 and CDR2 from the germline V gene are SGHTA and FQGNSA. V lost 7 bases to trimming and J lost 12 bases; unmatched junction nucleotides: 14. This CDR3 reads CASTLIGGAWHTF. CDR3 nucleotide sequence: TGTGCCAGCACCCTGATAGGGGGCGCTTGGCACACCTTC.

This chain uses TRBV5-1 with TRBJ1-2, with no clear D. This CDR3 region has 14 residues. CDR1 and CDR2 (germline): SGHRS, YFSETQ. V lost 0 bases, J lost 6 bases, and 12 bases lay in between. The CDR3 region has the DNA TGCGCCAGCAGCTTGGCAGGTCCCCGGGATGGCTACACCTTC. Amino acid sequence: CASSLAGPRDGYTF.